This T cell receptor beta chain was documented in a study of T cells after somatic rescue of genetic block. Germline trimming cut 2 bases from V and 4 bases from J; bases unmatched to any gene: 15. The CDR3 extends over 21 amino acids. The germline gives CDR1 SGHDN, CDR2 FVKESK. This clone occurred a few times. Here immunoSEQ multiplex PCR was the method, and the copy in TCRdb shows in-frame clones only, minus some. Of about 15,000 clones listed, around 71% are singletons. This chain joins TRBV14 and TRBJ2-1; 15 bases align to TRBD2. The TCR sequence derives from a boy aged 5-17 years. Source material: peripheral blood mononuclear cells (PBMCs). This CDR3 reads CASSQKPGTSGRLVQYNEQFF. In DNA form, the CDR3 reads TGTGCCAGCAGCCAAAAACCCGGGACTAGCGGGAGGTTAGTCCAATACAATGAGCAGTTCTTC.